The 18 T cell receptor beta chains below come from one sample, sequenced in a study of Tregs in tolerant kidney transplant recipients. Here immunoSEQ multiplex PCR was the method, and the copy in TCRdb shows in-frame clones only, minus some. The sample yields some 100,000 clones, around nine tenths seen once. Sample: CD4+ T cells from blood. These receptors were obtained from a human donor in good health.

The V and J genes are TRBV30 and TRBJ1-5; 10 bases are a match to TRBD1. V lost 5 bases and J lost 6; bases outside the gene matches: 22. Germline CDR1 reads GTSNPN; CDR2 reads SVGIG (reference sequence). The CDR3 consists of 19 residues. The CDR3 reads CAWFRRDRGLERLSQPQHF. DNA of the CDR3: TGTGCCTGGTTTCGACGGGACAGGGGATTAGAGAGACTATCTCAGCCCCAGCATTTT.

The sample holds one count of this clone. As DNA, the CDR3 is TGTGCCAGTAGGGGGGCATCAGCTAACTATGGCTACACCTTC. This translates into CASRGASANYGYTF. This chain connects TRBV19 to TRBJ1-2, with D possibly TRBD1 on 6 matching bases. The V end lost 6 bases, the J end lost 0 bases, and 11 bases lay between the germline ends. This CDR3 spans 14 amino acids. CDR1 is LNHDA, CDR2 SQIVND, per germline (reference sequence).

This chain joins TRBV7-6 and TRBJ2-3; the D is unclear. CDR3 size: 15 residues. The ends were cut back, 5 bases at V and 1 base at J, with 13 bases in the middle. Germline V gives CDR1 SGHVS, CDR2 FNYEAQ. The DNA of the CDR3 is TGTGCCAGCAGCCCGACTCCTCCTGGCACAGATACGCAGTATTTT. This codes for CASSPTPPGTDTQYF.

This clone was seen a handful of times. The rearrangement uses TRBV4-2 and TRBJ1-2; TRBD1 is a possible D gene (5 bases). The CDR3 runs to 15 residues. Germline CDR1 LGHNA, CDR2 YNFKEQ. V lost 0 bases, J lost 4 bases, and 12 bases lay in between. The CDR3 DNA is TGTGCCAGCAGCCAAGAAGGCTTGGGGGGCTATGGCTACACCTTC. Its translation is CASSQEGLGGYGYTF.

The chain couples TRBV7-3 to TRBJ1-1; no clear D. V was pared by 6 bases and J by 0 bases, with 8 bases between. Germline assignment: CDR1 SGHTA and CDR2 FQGTGA. This CDR3 comprises 13 residues. CDR3 residues: CASRLGLNTEAFF. CDR3 nucleotides: TGTGCCAGCAGACTCGGACTGAACACTGAAGCTTTCTTT.

The chain employs TRBV18 and TRBJ2-3; 9 bases align to TRBD1. Germline loops: CDR1 KGHSH, CDR2 LQKENI. Losses at the gene ends were 5 bases for V and 5 bases for J; bases not matched to a gene: 8. The CDR3 length is 15 residues. The CDR3 here is CASSSTGGAGDTQYF. The DNA of the CDR3 is TGTGCCAGCTCATCAACAGGGGGCGCGGGAGATACGCAGTATTTT.

In its sample, this clone was seen a few times. V is TRBV9 and J is TRBJ1-2; unclear D gene. This CDR3 is built from 11 residues. V was shortened by 2 bases and J by 9 bases, with 8 bases between the two germline ends. Germline CDR1 is SGDLS and CDR2 is YYNGEE. This CDR3 is CASSVDWSYTF. The CDR3, as DNA: TGTGCCAGCAGCGTCGACTGGAGCTACACCTTC.

This clone was picked up one time. CDR3 DNA sequence: TGCGCCAGCAGCTTGGGGACAGGGACCGGCTACACCTTC. Amino acids: CASSLGTGTGYTF. The J gene is TRBJ1-2, the V gene TRBV5-1, with TRBD1 matching 8 bases. V was pared by 0 bases and J by 8 bases, with 3 bases of the junction left unmatched. Germline V CDR1 and CDR2: SGHRS, YFSETQ. The CDR3 has 13 residues.

The genes are TRBV2 and TRBJ1-5, with D perhaps matching TRBD1 (5 bases). V lost 2 bases and J lost 2, with 7 bases in between. Germline CDR1 SNHLY, CDR2 FYNNEI. CDR3 length: 14 amino acids. CDR3 bases: TGTGCCAGCAGTGAACAGGGAGGCAATCAGCCCCAGCATTTT. It encodes CASSEQGGNQPQHF.

The chain couples TRBV27 to TRBJ2-1, with a weak D call TRBD1 (6 bases). The CDR3 extends over 20 amino acids. Per germline, CDR1 MNHEY and CDR2 SMNVEV (reference sequence). Deletions cut 3 bases from V and 3 bases from J, with 27 bases between. As DNA, the CDR3 is TGTGCCAGCAGTTTCCTATTCCCGGGGACACGACTCACCCTCTACAATGAGCAGTTCTTC. It is translated as CASSFLFPGTRLTLYNEQFF.

J is TRBJ1-4 and V is TRBV19, with 11 bases identical to TRBD1. CDR1 and CDR2 from the germline V gene are LNHDA and SQIVND (reference sequence). V lost 5 bases, J lost 12 bases, and 8 bases stayed unmatched. The length of the CDR3 is 14 residues. CDR3 DNA: TGTGCCAGTAGTTGGGGACAGGGGGGAGTGGAACTGTTTTTT. It yields the protein CASSWGQGGVELFF.

This chain uses TRBV7-2 with TRBJ1-2, with unresolved D. The CDR3 has 15 residues. Germline values: CDR1 SGHTA, CDR2 FQGNSA. The V gene lost 0 bases and the J gene lost 4 bases, with 12 bases spanning the gap. The CDR3 DNA follows: TGTGCCAGCAGCTTAGCATCATCAGGCCTCTATGGCTACACCTTC. Translated, it gives CASSLASSGLYGYTF.

This chain links TRBV11-2 with TRBJ1-4; TRBD1 is a possible D gene (5 bases). V dropped 5 bases and J dropped 8 bases, with 15 bases sitting between them. Germline CDR1 reads SGHAT; CDR2 reads FQNNGV. This CDR3 is built from 14 residues. This chain's CDR3 is CASSHRGGVEKLFF. The CDR3 nucleotides read TGTGCCAGCAGCCACCGTGGAGGGGTAGAAAAACTGTTTTTT.

This rearrangement joins TRBV29-1 to TRBJ1-4, with TRBD1 identical over 7 bases. Germline CDR1 SQVTM, CDR2 ANQGSEA. After removal of 0 bases from V and 4 bases from J, the junction contained 2 bases not matched to a gene. The CDR3 extends over 14 amino acids. The CDR3 loop is CSVEDGTVNEKLFF. In DNA form, the CDR3 reads TGCAGCGTTGAAGATGGGACAGTTAATGAAAAACTGTTTTTT.

V usage is TRBV5-1 and J usage is TRBJ1-1, with no clear D. V lost 2 bases to trimming and J lost 1 base, with 9 bases between them. This CDR3 contains 14 residues. Germline assignment: CDR1 SGHRS and CDR2 YFSETQ. The CDR3 coding sequence is TGCGCCAGCAGCTTCACAGTGGGGAACACTGAAGCTTTCTTT. Translating it yields CASSFTVGNTEAFF.

This chain joins TRBV4-1 and TRBJ2-5; tentative D call: TRBD2 (6 bases). This CDR3 region has 15 residues. The V gene's germline CDR1 is MGHRA and CDR2 YSYEKL. V was clipped by 3 bases and J by 1 base, with 12 bases between them. Here the CDR3 DNA reads TGCGCCAGCAGCCAGGGACTTCTCGTCCAAGAGACCCAGTACTTC. This translates into CASSQGLLVQETQYF.

The chain has TRBV7-3 and TRBJ2-2; D tentatively fits TRBD1 or TRBD2 (5 bases each). With 6 bases removed from V and 2 bases from J, the gap between germline ends came to 10 bases. This CDR3 spans 14 amino acids. Germline V gives CDR1 SGHTA, CDR2 FQGTGA. CDR3 nucleotides: TGTGCCAGCAGGGACGGGGCAAACACCGGGGAGCTGTTTTTT. The encoded protein is CASRDGANTGELFF.

This sequence joins TRBV6-5 and TRBJ1-1; 9 nucleotides align to TRBD1. This CDR3 is built from 14 residues. The V and J ends lost 0 bases and 11 bases, in that order; junction bases with no gene match: 7. Germline V gene sequence: CDR1 MNHEY, CDR2 SVGAGI. The CDR3 loop is CASSYSTGGDAAFF. CDR3 in DNA: TGTGCCAGCAGTTACTCAACAGGGGGCGACGCTGCTTTCTTT.